This T cell receptor beta chain is from a study of T cell clonality in common variable immunodeficiency. Study-level results: In common variable immunodeficiency, TCR beta chains reportedly carried fewer deletions and N-nucleotide insertions.

This clone has ten or more counts. Its antigen is as yet unknown. The read falls 3 residues short of the CDR3 end, and the missing part is taken from the germline J gene. Blood samples were heparinized, about 5 to 9 ml per donor. Some clones are missing from TCRdb's copy, which holds only in-frame ones; the method was immunoSEQ multiplex PCR. The record shows 30,000 to 40,000 clones for this sample, with no singletons present. CDR1 is SGHNT and CDR2 is YENEEA in the germline V gene. The CDR3 is 15 amino acids. The chain links TRBV11-3 to TRBJ2-2; the D gene is possibly TRBD2 (5 bases). Source material: peripheral blood mononuclear cells. The clonotype comes from a person between 18 and 75 years old in good health. Here the CDR3 reads CASRLVPLVAGELFF. The sequenced CDR3 bases are TGTGCAAGTCGCTTAGTCCCACTAGTAGCCGGGGAG.